Each of the 28 T cell receptor beta chains below was sequenced from the same sample in a study of OX40 agonist ivuxolimab in advanced cancers. Clones were read by immunoSEQ multiplex PCR, and TCRdb kept only the in-frame ones, dropping some. The data hold 6,000 to 7,000 clones, with nearly 70% observed a single time. This specimen was CD4+ or CD8+ T cells sorted from blood, taken in a trial of the OX40 agonist ivuxolimab. These receptors came from an adult with an advanced solid tumor such as melanoma, head and neck, liver or kidney cancer.

The chain joins TRBV7-6 to TRBJ1-2; TRBD1 is a possible D gene (5 bases). In germline, CDR1 is SGHVS, CDR2 FNYEAQ. The CDR3 covers 14 residues. The V and J ends lost 4 bases and 8 bases respectively, with 17 bases between them. The CDR3 DNA reads as TGTGCCAGCAGCTCCGGGATCGGGAGGGGCGGCTACACCTTC. It yields the protein CASSSGIGRGGYTF.

The V call is TRBV5-1, the J call TRBJ2-2, with 9 positions matching TRBD1. Trimming at V came to 4 bases and at J to 6 bases, leaving 13 bases not matched to a gene. This CDR3 region has 17 residues. Germline V gene lookup returns CDR1 SGHRS and CDR2 YFSETQ. The CDR3 spells CASSLYPGQGSSGELFF. CDR3 nucleotide sequence: TGCGCCAGCAGCCTATACCCGGGACAGGGATCGTCCGGGGAGCTGTTTTTT.

V is TRBV27 and J is TRBJ2-2, with TRBD1 matching over 7 bases. The J segment lost 4 bases and the V segment lost 2 bases, leaving 1 base of the junction unmatched. The CDR3 sequence is 14 residues long. The germline gives CDR1 MNHEY, CDR2 SMNVEV (reference sequence). CDR3 residues: CASSLQGVTGELFF. The DNA for the CDR3 is TGTGCCAGCAGTTTACAGGGGGTCACCGGGGAGCTGTTTTTT.

J is TRBJ2-2 and V is TRBV6-1, with D maybe TRBD1 (5 bases). The CDR3 sequence is 14 residues long. V lost 1 base and J 3 bases, leaving 6 bases between the germline ends. In germline, CDR1 is MNHNS, CDR2 SASEGT. The CDR3 DNA reads TGTGCCAGCAGTGAAGGGGGCGACACCGGGGAGCTGTTTTTT. Protein: CASSEGGDTGELFF.

The J gene is TRBJ2-1, the V gene TRBV11-2; D gene ambiguous. V dropped 1 base and J dropped 0 bases, with 7 bases sitting between them. The CDR3 totals 15 residues. Germline CDR1 reads SGHAT; CDR2 reads FQNNGV. Written as DNA, the CDR3 is TGTGCCAGCAGCTTAGTAGGTTTCTCCTACAATGAGCAGTTCTTC. Protein: CASSLVGFSYNEQFF.

This clone was seen more than once but under ten times. The chain combines TRBV7-8 with TRBJ1-2, with TRBD1 matching over 7 bases. The CDR3 has 14 amino acids. The V gene's germline CDR1 is SGHVS and CDR2 FQNEAQ. The V and J ends lost 5 bases and 4 bases, in that order; junction bases with no gene match: 7. CDR3 sequence reads: CASSIGQASYGYTF. The CDR3 bases are TGTGCCAGCAGCATAGGACAGGCCTCCTATGGCTACACCTTC.

The chain has TRBV11-2 and TRBJ1-1; D is possibly TRBD1 (6 bases). In germline, CDR1 is SGHAT, CDR2 FQNNGV. The V end lost 6 bases, the J end lost 3 bases, and 14 bases lay between the germline ends. This CDR3 is built from 14 residues. CDR3 region: CASRGEGVDTEAFF. CDR3 coding DNA: TGTGCCAGCAGGGGGGAGGGGGTGGACACTGAAGCTTTCTTT.

This clone counts as large. V gene TRBV6-1 combines with J gene TRBJ1-6; D is possibly TRBD1 (5 bases). Per germline, CDR1 MNHNS and CDR2 SASEGT. The CDR3 length is 14 residues. V was pared by 4 bases and J by 4 bases, with 8 bases between. CDR3 amino acids: CASSAGPYNSPLHF. In DNA form, the CDR3 reads TGTGCCAGCAGTGCGGGACCTTATAATTCACCCCTCCACTTT.

This clone was detected only once. The chain joins TRBV10-3 to TRBJ2-3; 8 bases line up with TRBD2. Germline V lookup: CDR1 ENHRY, CDR2 SYGVKD. V was clipped by 3 bases and J by 4 bases; unmatched bases: 12. This CDR3 comprises 17 residues. The CDR3 loop reads CAISDGGGGPGADTQYF. The CDR3 DNA reads TGTGCCATCAGTGACGGGGGGGGAGGGCCAGGCGCAGATACGCAGTATTTT.

The rearrangement joins TRBV5-5 to TRBJ2-4, with unresolved D. This CDR3 has 13 amino acids. Germline CDR1 and CDR2: SGHKS and YYEKEE (reference sequence). Trimming left V 6 bases short and J 5 bases short, with 12 bases between. DNA for the CDR3: TGTGCCAGCACCTCGAATGCCGAAAACATTCAGTACTTC. The encoded protein is CASTSNAENIQYF.

This clone was seen a single time. The chain couples TRBV4-1 to TRBJ1-4, with TRBD1 identical over 7 bases. The germline CDR1 and CDR2 sequences are MGHRA and YSYEKL. V trimming: 4 bases; J trimming: 2 bases; junction bases outside the gene matches: 10. The CDR3 extends over 17 amino acids. The CDR3 is CASSLMVLTGTNEKLFF. Here the CDR3 DNA reads TGCGCCAGCAGCCTCATGGTACTGACAGGGACTAATGAAAAACTGTTTTTT.

This clone occurred once. The chain carries TRBV28 and TRBJ2-2; D is ambiguous. The length of the CDR3 is 11 residues. V was clipped by 3 bases and J by 7 bases, with 3 bases between them. Germline values: CDR1 MDHEN, CDR2 SYDVKM. In DNA form, the CDR3 reads TGTGCCAGCAGTTTTGGCGGGGAGCTGTTTTTT. It specifies CASSFGGELFF.

The J gene is TRBJ1-4, the V gene TRBV2; possible D gene TRBD1, 5 bases. V was pared by 5 bases and J by 3 bases, with 19 bases between. The germline V gene has CDR1 SNHLY and CDR2 FYNNEI. This CDR3 has 17 residues. CDR3 DNA sequence: TGTGCCAGCAGTCGTACCACTACCGGGACCTCTAATGAAAAACTGTTTTTT. This encodes CASSRTTTGTSNEKLFF.

This sequence joins TRBV7-4 and TRBJ2-7, with TRBD1 matching over 9 bases. Germline V gene data show CDR1 as SGHVT and CDR2 as SQSDAQ. The CDR3 has 15 amino acids. With V trimmed by 4 bases and J by 1 base, 5 bases remained unmatched. The CDR3 here is CASSSGQGPSYEQYF. In DNA, the CDR3 is TGTGCCAGCAGCTCAGGACAGGGGCCATCCTACGAGCAGTACTTC.

By sample fraction, this clone is medium-sized. CDR3 sequence reads: CASRRTGSHEQYF. The CDR3 nucleotides are TGTGCCAGCAGGCGGACAGGGTCCCACGAGCAGTACTTC. The V gene is TRBV6-1, the J gene TRBJ2-7; TRBD1 agrees at 8 bases. This CDR3 has 13 amino acids. Germline CDR1 is MNHNS and CDR2 is SASEGT. J was trimmed by 5 bases and V by 6 bases; bases with no gene match: 6.

This chain connects TRBV5-6 to TRBJ2-1; 8 bases fit TRBD2. This CDR3 is built from 17 residues. V lost 0 bases and J lost 2; bases outside the gene matches: 7. Germline CDR1 is SGHDT and CDR2 is YYEEEE. The CDR3 DNA sequence: TGTGCCAGCAGCTTGGACGGAGCGGGAGCACCCTACAATGAGCAGTTCTTC. Translation gives CASSLDGAGAPYNEQFF.

The chain employs TRBV7-9 and TRBJ1-2; 8 bases are shared with TRBD1. The ends lost 5 bases at V and 6 bases at J; junction bases unmatched: 5. CDR1 is SEHNR and CDR2 is FQNEAQ in the germline V gene (reference sequence). The CDR3 is made up of 13 amino acids. The CDR3: CASSADRVNGYTF. CDR3 nucleotide sequence: TGTGCCAGCAGCGCGGACAGGGTGAATGGCTACACCTTC.

The chain recombines TRBV6-5 with TRBJ1-6; a possible D gene is TRBD1 (5 bases). Per the germline V gene, CDR1 is MNHEY and CDR2 is SVGAGI. This CDR3 has 16 residues. V lost 2 bases, J lost 7 bases, and 15 bases lay in between. The CDR3: CASSYAGGDGNSPLHF. The CDR3 DNA reads TGTGCCAGCAGTTACGCCGGCGGGGACGGCAATTCACCCCTCCACTTT.

The chain couples TRBV6-5 to TRBJ1-2, with TRBD1 identical over 9 bases. Trimming removed 7 bases from V and 2 bases from J; junction bases left unmatched: 5. CDR1 and CDR2 from the germline V gene are MNHEY and SVGAGI. This CDR3 is built from 14 residues. The CDR3 coding sequence is TGTGCCAGCAATCGACAGGGGGGGAACTATGGCTACACCTTC. This encodes CASNRQGGNYGYTF.

This rearrangement joins TRBV7-2 to TRBJ2-1; 13 positions agree with TRBD2. Trimming cost V 5 bases and J 10 bases; bases outside gene matches: 11. Germline loops: CDR1 SGHTA, CDR2 FQGNSA. There are 16 residues in the CDR3. As DNA, the CDR3 is TGTGCCAGCAGCATCGGGACTAGCGGGAACCTTGGGGAGCAGTTCTTC. It encodes CASSIGTSGNLGEQFF.

This clone is termed medium-sized (0.01 to 0.1%). The rearrangement joins TRBV27 to TRBJ1-2, with 11 bases lining up with TRBD1. From germline, CDR1 is MNHEY and CDR2 SMNVEV (reference sequence). The CDR3 covers 13 residues. After removal of 5 bases from V and 6 bases from J, the junction contained 2 bases not matched to a gene. Here the CDR3 reads CASSAGQGDGYTF. CDR3 bases: TGTGCCAGCAGTGCGGGACAGGGGGATGGCTACACCTTC.

The V gene is TRBV2, the J gene TRBJ1-5, with D tentatively TRBD1 (6 bases). V was trimmed by 2 bases and J by 4 bases, leaving 12 bases between them. Germline V lookup: CDR1 SNHLY, CDR2 FYNNEI. This CDR3 contains 15 residues. The CDR3 nucleotides are TGTGCCAGCAGTGAATGGGCAGGGGAAAATCAGCCCCAGCATTTT. Protein: CASSEWAGENQPQHF.

V is TRBV28 and J is TRBJ2-2; 7 nucleotides align to TRBD2. V lost 5 bases, J lost 5 bases, and 14 bases stayed unmatched. The CDR3 length is 17 residues. Germline CDR1 reads MDHEN; CDR2 reads SYDVKM. The CDR3 is CASSNTGGRLITGELFF. DNA of the CDR3: TGTGCCAGCAGTAATACAGGCGGGAGATTGATAACCGGGGAGCTGTTTTTT.

This chain connects TRBV5-6 to TRBJ2-3, with 7 bases identical to TRBD1. This CDR3 is 17 amino acids long. The germline gives CDR1 SGHDT, CDR2 YYEEEE. V was pared by 4 bases and J by 4 bases, with 15 bases of the junction left unmatched. The CDR3 DNA follows: TGTGCCAGCAGCCCCTCAATATCGACAGGGTGGGCAGATACGCAGTATTTT. This sequence encodes CASSPSISTGWADTQYF.

The V and J genes are TRBV4-2 and TRBJ2-7; D possibly corresponds to TRBD2 (6 bases). V gave up 0 bases and J gave up 0 bases, with 9 bases separating them. Germline CDR1 is LGHNA and CDR2 is YNFKEQ. CDR3 length: 15 residues. In DNA form, the CDR3 reads TGTGCCAGCAGCCAAGATCTAGCGAGCTCCTACGAGCAGTACTTC. This gives the protein CASSQDLASSYEQYF.

This clone was found a few times. V and J are TRBV9 and TRBJ1-4, with D hard to call. V lost 4 bases and J 6 bases, leaving 19 bases between the germline ends. CDR3 length: 16 residues. Germline-derived CDR1 and CDR2 are SGDLS and YYNGEE. CDR3 sequence: CASSLPVAGYDEKLFF. The CDR3 DNA is TGTGCCAGCAGCCTCCCCGTTGCCGGGTATGATGAAAAACTGTTTTTT.

The chain carries TRBV5-4 and TRBJ2-1; 10 bases agree with TRBD1. The ends lost 7 bases at V and 0 bases at J; junction bases unmatched: 4. The germline gives CDR1 SGHNT, CDR2 YYREEE (reference sequence). This CDR3 is 15 amino acids long. This chain's CDR3 is CASGQGESSYNEQFF. The CDR3 coding sequence is TGTGCCAGCGGACAGGGGGAGAGCTCCTACAATGAGCAGTTCTTC.

This clone has just one count. The rearrangement joins TRBV7-3 to TRBJ1-1; TRBD1 might be the D (5 bases). Germline V gene data show CDR1 as SGHTA and CDR2 as FQGTGA. Trimming removed 2 bases at V and 5 bases at J, with 12 bases between. The CDR3 covers 14 residues. CDR3: CASSLQGVTTEAFF. The DNA for the CDR3 is TGTGCCAGCAGCTTACAGGGTGTTACGACTGAAGCTTTCTTT. Filled out from reference TRBV7-3 and TRBJ1-1, the complete variable domain reads GAGVSQTPSNKVTEKGKYVELRCDPISGHTALYWYRQSLGQGPEFLIYFQGTGAADDSGLPNDRFFAVRPEGSVSTLKIQRTERGDSAVYLCASSLQGVTTEAFFGQGTRLTVV.